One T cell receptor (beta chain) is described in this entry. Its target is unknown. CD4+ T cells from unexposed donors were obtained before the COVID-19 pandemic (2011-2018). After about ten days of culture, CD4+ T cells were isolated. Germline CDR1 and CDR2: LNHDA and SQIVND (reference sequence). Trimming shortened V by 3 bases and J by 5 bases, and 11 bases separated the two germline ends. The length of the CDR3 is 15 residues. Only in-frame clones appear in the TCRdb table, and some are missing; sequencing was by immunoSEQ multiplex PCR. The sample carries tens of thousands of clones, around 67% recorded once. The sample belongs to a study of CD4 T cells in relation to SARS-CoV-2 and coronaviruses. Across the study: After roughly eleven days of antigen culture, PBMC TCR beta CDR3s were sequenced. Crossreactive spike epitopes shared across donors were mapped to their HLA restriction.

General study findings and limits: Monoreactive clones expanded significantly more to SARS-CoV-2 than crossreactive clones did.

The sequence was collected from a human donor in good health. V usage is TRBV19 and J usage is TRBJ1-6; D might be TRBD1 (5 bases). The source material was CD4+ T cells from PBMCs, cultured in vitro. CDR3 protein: CASSMGLGDNSPLHF. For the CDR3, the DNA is TGTGCCAGTAGTATGGGGCTCGGGGATAATTCACCCCTCCACTTT.